The T cell receptor (beta chain) under discussion was sequenced for a study of T cell responses to AZD1222 COVID-19 vaccine. Study-wide findings and caveats: Two AZD1222 administrations were followed by greater Spike-specific TCR breadth and depth. Donors, mostly white British, included more females; clonal diversity was possibly underestimated. Along spike, vaccine-associated CD4 TCRs were found throughout, with dominance at 160-218 and 743-854.

Second-dose schedules of about 4 or about 12 weeks were combined. CDR3 length equals 14 residues. V lost 2 bases, J lost 3 bases, and 11 bases lay in between. Using immunoSEQ multiplex PCR, the repertoire was profiled, and TCRdb retains in-frame clones only, with some absent. Of roughly 180,000 clones listed, 80% to 95% are singletons. On this clone: Its antigen is unidentified.

The TCR sequence derives from an adult who received the AZD1222 COVID-19 vaccine. V usage is TRBV23-1 and J usage is TRBJ2-7, with D perhaps matching TRBD2 (6 bases). TRBV23-1 is known as an ORF, though its function is uncertain. Sequencing used peripheral blood, obtained 28 days after the second AZD1222 dose. This chain's CDR3 is CASSQSGGNYEQYF. The DNA for the CDR3 is TGCGCCAGCAGTCAAAGTGGCGGGAACTACGAGCAGTACTTC.